Listed here is a single TCR beta chain. Its target is unknown. The data stem from a study of T cell responses to AZD1222 COVID-19 vaccine. Study conclusions and caveats: The number of AZD1222 recipients seropositive at baseline was only 6 or 7. The study reported that nearly half of spike-specific TCRs target unmutated variant regions. Most donors were white British and more were female, and clonal diversity was possibly underestimated. Rises in breadth and depth of Spike-specific TCRs came after two AZD1222 doses.

CDR3 length equals 13 residues. The V end lost 3 bases, the J end lost 7 bases, and 13 bases lay between the germline ends. Germline CDR1 and CDR2: SGDLS and YYNGEE. Generated by immunoSEQ multiplex PCR, the TCRdb table keeps only in-frame clones and is missing some. The sample lists about 200,000 clones; under 95% were seen once. Material: peripheral blood, obtained 28 days after the second AZD1222 dose. The rearrangement joins TRBV9 to TRBJ1-1; TRBD1 might be the D (5 bases). The clonotype originates from an adult who received the AZD1222 COVID-19 vaccine. The CDR3 DNA reads TGTGCCAGCAGCGCCTCCGGGGGATATGAAGCTTTCTTT. It codes for CASSASGGYEAFF. Variable domain in full (rest from reference TRBV9 and TRBJ1-1): DSGVTQTPKHLITATGQRVTLRCSPRSGDLSVYWYQQSLDQGLQFLIQYYNGEERAKGNILERFSAQQFPDLHSELNLSSLELGDSALYFCASSASGGYEAFFGQGTRLTVV.